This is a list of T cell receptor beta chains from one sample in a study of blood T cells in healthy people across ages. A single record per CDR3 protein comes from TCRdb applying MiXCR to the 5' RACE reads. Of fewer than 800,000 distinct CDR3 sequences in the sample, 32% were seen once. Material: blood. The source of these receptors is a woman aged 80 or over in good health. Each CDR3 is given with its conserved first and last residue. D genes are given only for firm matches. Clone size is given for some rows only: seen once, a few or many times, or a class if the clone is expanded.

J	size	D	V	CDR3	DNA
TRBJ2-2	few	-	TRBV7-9	CASTLARGVPGELFF	TGTGCCAGCACCCTAGCCAGGGGGGTACCCGGGGAGCTGTTTTTT
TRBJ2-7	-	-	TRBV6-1	CASSEKGEQYF	TGTGCCAGCAGTGAAAAAGGCGAGCAGTACTTC
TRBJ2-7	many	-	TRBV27	CASSLRETYEQYF	TGTGCCAGCAGCTTGAGAGAGACCTACGAGCAGTACTTC
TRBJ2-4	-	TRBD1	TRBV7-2	CASSLDRGWDIQYF	TGTGCCAGCAGCTTAGACAGGGGTTGGGACATTCAGTACTTC
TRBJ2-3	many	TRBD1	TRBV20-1	CSAPNAGQGRADTQYF	TGCAGTGCTCCAAACGCGGGACAGGGGAGAGCAGATACGCAGTATTTT
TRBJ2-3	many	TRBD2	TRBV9	CASSPSQLAGMDTQYF	TGTGCCAGCAGCCCTTCCCAACTAGCGGGGATGGATACGCAGTATTTT
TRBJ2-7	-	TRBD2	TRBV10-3	CAIRPSGKGYEQYF	TGTGCCATCAGACCTAGCGGGAAGGGGTACGAGCAGTACTTC
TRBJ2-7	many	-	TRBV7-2	CASSRDPVSEQYF	TGTGCCAGCAGCCGGGACCCTGTGTCCGAGCAGTACTTC
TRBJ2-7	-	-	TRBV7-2	CARSSRGLADNEQYF	TGTGCCAGAAGCTCTCGGGGACTGGCCGACAATGAGCAGTACTTC
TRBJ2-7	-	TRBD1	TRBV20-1	CSAAGTGLSYEQYF	TGCAGTGCTGCCGGGACAGGGCTTTCCTACGAGCAGTACTTC
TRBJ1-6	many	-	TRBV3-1	CASSPNEVYNSPLHF	TGTGCCAGCAGCCCTAACGAAGTCTATAATTCACCCCTCCACTTT
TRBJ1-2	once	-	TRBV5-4	CASSPNRNANYGYTF	TGTGCCAGCAGCCCAAACAGGAACGCTAACTATGGCTACACCTTC
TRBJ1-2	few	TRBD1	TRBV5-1	CASSLAGQGRNGYTF	TGCGCCAGCAGCTTGGCGGGACAGGGGAGGAATGGCTACACCTTC
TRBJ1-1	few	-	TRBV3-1	CASSQALTGNTEAFF	TGTGCCAGCAGCCAAGCTCTCACAGGGAACACTGAAGCTTTCTTT
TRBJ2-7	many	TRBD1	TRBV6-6	CASSGRDRSSYEQYF	TGTGCCAGCAGCGGAAGGGACAGGAGCTCCTACGAGCAGTACTTC
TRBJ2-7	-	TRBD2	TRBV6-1	CASSPGLAGVVTYEQYF	TGTGCCAGCAGTCCGGGACTAGCGGGGGTGGTTACCTACGAGCAGTACTTC
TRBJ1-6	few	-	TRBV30	CAWSVEQGGNNSPLHF	TGTGCCTGGAGTGTAGAACAGGGTGGGAACAATTCACCCCTCCACTTT
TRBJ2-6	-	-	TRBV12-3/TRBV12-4	CASSLGLGLHGANVLTF	TGTGCCAGCAGTTTGGGGCTTGGGTTACATGGGGCCAACGTCCTGACTTTC